The clone carrying this T cell receptor (beta chain) was seen repeatedly, ten times or more. Its antigen is not known. This sample is part of a study of response to subunit inactivated influenza vaccine. General study results and limits: The authors suggested that every seasonal influenza vaccination recruits few new T cells.

TCRdb used MiXCR to reprocess the RT-PCR reads, holding one entry per CDR3 protein. The sample includes around 530,000 distinct CDR3 sequences, about 12% of them seen just once. This CDR3 contains 13 residues. Trimming shortened V by 2 bases and J by 3 bases, and 10 bases separated the two germline ends. The germline gives CDR1 GTSNPN, CDR2 SVGIG (reference sequence). The material sequenced was PBMCs from blood, taken on the day of vaccination. The genes are TRBV30 and TRBJ1-1; D may be TRBD1 (5 bases). This clonotype originated in a man aged 45-65 years who received an inactivated influenza vaccine. The CDR3 protein is CAWSPQGDTEAFF. CDR3 DNA sequence: TGTGCCTGGAGTCCCCAGGGTGACACTGAAGCTTTCTTT.